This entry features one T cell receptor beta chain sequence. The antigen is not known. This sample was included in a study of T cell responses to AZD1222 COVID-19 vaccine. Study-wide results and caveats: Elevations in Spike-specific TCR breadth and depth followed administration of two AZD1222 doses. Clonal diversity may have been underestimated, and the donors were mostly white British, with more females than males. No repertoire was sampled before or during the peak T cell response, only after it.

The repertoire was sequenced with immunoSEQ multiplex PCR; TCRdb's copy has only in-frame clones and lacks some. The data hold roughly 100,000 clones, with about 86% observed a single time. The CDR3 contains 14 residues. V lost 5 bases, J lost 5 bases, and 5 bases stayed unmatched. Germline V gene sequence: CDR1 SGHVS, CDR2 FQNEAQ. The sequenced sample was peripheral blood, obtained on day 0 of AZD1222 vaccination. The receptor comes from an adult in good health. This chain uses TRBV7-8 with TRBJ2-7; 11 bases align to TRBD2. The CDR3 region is CASSILAGANEQYF. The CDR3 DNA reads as TGTGCCAGCAGCATACTAGCGGGAGCCAACGAGCAGTACTTC.